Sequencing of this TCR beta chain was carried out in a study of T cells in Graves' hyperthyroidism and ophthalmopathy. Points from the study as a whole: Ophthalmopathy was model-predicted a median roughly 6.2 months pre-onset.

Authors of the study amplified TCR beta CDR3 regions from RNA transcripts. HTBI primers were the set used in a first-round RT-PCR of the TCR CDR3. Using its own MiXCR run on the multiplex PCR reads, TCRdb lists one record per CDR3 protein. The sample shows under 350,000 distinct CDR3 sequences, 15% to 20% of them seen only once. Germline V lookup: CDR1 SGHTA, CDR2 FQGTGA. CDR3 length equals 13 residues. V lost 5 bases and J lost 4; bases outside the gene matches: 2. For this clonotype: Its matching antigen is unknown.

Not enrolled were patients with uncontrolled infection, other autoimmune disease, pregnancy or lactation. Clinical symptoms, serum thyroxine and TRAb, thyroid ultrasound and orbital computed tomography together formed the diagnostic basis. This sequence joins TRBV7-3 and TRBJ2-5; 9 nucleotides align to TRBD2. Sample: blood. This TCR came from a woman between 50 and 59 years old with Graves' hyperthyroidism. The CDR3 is CASSATSGETQYF. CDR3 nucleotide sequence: TGTGCCAGCAGCGCGACTAGCGGAGAGACCCAGTACTTC.